Following are 5 T cell receptor beta chains from one sample sequenced in a study of blood T cell repertoires in COVID-19. Profiled with immunoSEQ multiplex PCR; TCRdb holds only in-frame clones, not every one. Of about 150,000 clones listed, around 83% are singletons. The source material was peripheral blood. Receptor source: a woman between 50 and 59 years old with acute or convalescent COVID-19.

This chain uses TRBV24-1 with TRBJ2-2; 7 positions match TRBD1. There are 14 residues in the CDR3. The V gene's germline CDR1 is KGHDR and CDR2 SFDVKD. V dropped 6 bases and J dropped 0; count of bases not matched to a gene: 0. CDR3 in amino acids: CATSTGANTGELFF. CDR3 in DNA: TGTGCCACCAGTACAGGGGCGAACACCGGGGAGCTGTTTTTT.

The CDR3 region has the DNA TGTGCCAGCAGTTCCCAGGCAACAGGTTTTGACGAGCAGTACTTC. It specifies CASSSQATGFDEQYF. The chain recombines TRBV27 with TRBJ2-7, with a possible D match to TRBD1 (5 bases). The germline gives CDR1 MNHEY, CDR2 SMNVEV (reference sequence). This CDR3 spans 15 amino acids. V lost 4 bases to trimming and J lost 5 bases, with 18 bases between them.

This chain joins TRBV13 and TRBJ1-1, with D perhaps matching TRBD1 (6 bases). The germline V gene has CDR1 PRHDT and CDR2 FYEKMQ (reference sequence). V dropped 4 bases and J dropped 2 bases, with 8 bases sitting between them. This CDR3 spans 13 amino acids. CDR3 residues: CASSSDSNTEAFF. CDR3 coding DNA: TGTGCCAGCAGCTCGGACAGTAACACTGAAGCTTTCTTT.

The rearrangement uses TRBV9 and TRBJ2-1; D is possibly TRBD2 (5 bases). Trimming stripped 5 bases from V and 6 bases from J, with 9 bases between. This CDR3 contains 12 residues. CDR1 is SGDLS and CDR2 is YYNGEE in the germline V gene. In DNA, the CDR3 is TGTGCCAGCAGTCTAGCCGGCAATGAGCAGTTCTTC. It is translated as CASSLAGNEQFF.

This clone occurred a few times. V and J are TRBV7-7 and TRBJ1-5; no clear D gene. Germline values: CDR1 SSHAT, CDR2 FNYEAQ (reference sequence). The CDR3 extends over 13 amino acids. Trimming stripped 1 base from V and 5 bases from J, with 6 bases between. The CDR3 sequence is CASSLGSDQPQHF. The DNA for the CDR3 is TGTGCCAGCAGCTTAGGCAGCGATCAGCCCCAGCATTTT.